This T cell receptor (beta chain) was sequenced in a study of control samples from healthy donors and cancer patients. This clone was detected only a few times. Only in-frame clones appear in the TCRdb table, and some are missing; sequencing was by immunoSEQ multiplex PCR. The sample yields under 150,000 clones, about nine tenths seen once. Germline V gene lookup returns CDR1 SGHAT and CDR2 FQDESV (reference sequence). The CDR3 has 14 residues. V was cut by 1 base and J by 1 base, with 4 bases left in between. This receptor was taken from a man aged 25 to 45 in good health. V is TRBV11-1 and J is TRBJ2-2; D ambiguous. Sample: blood. The CDR3 DNA follows: TGTGCCAGCAGCTTAGGTCAGAACACCGGGGAGCTGTTTTTT. Protein product: CASSLGQNTGELFF.